The clone carrying this TCR beta chain was found a few times. What it binds is not known. This sample is drawn from a study of vaccination effects on CD4 cells after COVID-19. After expansion with viral peptide pools in the ViraFEST assay, antigen-specific CD4+ T cells were sequenced. Culturing for around 10 days preceded CD4+ T cell isolation. Each vaccine recipient was nucleocapsid antibody negative and had no prior SARS-CoV-2 infection. Cultivation was performed at a few million PBMC per well with 8.5 to 10 IU/ml IL-2 and about 9.2 ug/ml peptides added. On day 3 and again on day 7, half the medium was replaced with IL-2 medium. The data were produced by immunoSEQ multiplex PCR, yet TCRdb's version contains in-frame clones alone and is incomplete. Of tens of thousands of clones in the sample, 70% were seen once. General study results and limits: Whether induced by infection or by vaccine, clones showed marked clonal contraction late after vaccination.

The CDR3 contains 15 residues. V lost 1 base and J 1 base, leaving 10 bases between the germline ends. Per the germline V gene, CDR1 is LGHDT and CDR2 is YNNKEL (reference sequence). Sequenced here: CD4+ T cells from PBMCs cultured with HCoV-229E spike peptides, sampled before COVID-19 vaccination. The chain joins TRBV3-1 (or the pseudogene TRBV3-2) to TRBJ1-1, with D unclear. This receptor was taken from a human donor who received a COVID-19 vaccine. The CDR3 sequence is CASSQAAGGNTEAFF. The CDR3 nucleotides are TGTGCCAGCAGCCAAGCGGCGGGAGGGAACACTGAAGCTTTCTTT.